Listed below are T cell receptor beta chains from one sample, sequenced in a study of T cell repertoires in cytomegalovirus infection. No antigen has been assigned to these receptors. Each CDR3 protein gets one entry after TCRdb re-called the reads with MiXCR. Of 650,000 to 900,000 distinct CDR3 sequences listed, 32% are singletons. Specimen: cultured CD8+ T cells from PBMCs, collected from culture after CMV antigen stimulation. The receptor source for this set is a human donor in good health (CMV status not recorded). Some clones in this sample may be carry-over from other donors' samples. The CDR3 runs from the conserved cysteine through the conserved F or W. Fields, in order: J gene, V gene, clone size, D gene, CDR3 DNA, CDR3 protein. A D gene is named only where the DNA matches it firmly. The size entry is marked missing in some rows and otherwise reads once, few, many or a size class.

TRBJ2-6,TRBV18,NA,TRBD1,TGTGCCAGCTCACTACAAACAGGGGCTGGGGCCAACGTCCTGACTTTC,CASSLQTGAGANVLTF
TRBJ1-1,TRBV5-1,few,NA,TGCGCCAGCAGCAGGGACTCACGGTGGGAAGCTTTCTTT,CASSRDSRWEAFF
TRBJ2-5,TRBV12-3/TRBV12-4,many,NA,TGTGCCAGCGGGGGGGCAGGGGAGACCCAGTACTTC,CASGGAGETQYF
TRBJ1-1,TRBV24-1,NA,TRBD1,TGTGTCACATCTACAGGGGCTGGGGAAGCTTTCTTT,CVTSTGAGEAFF
TRBJ2-4,TRBV28,NA,TRBD1,TGTGCCAGCAGCCTGACAGGGATGGGAAACATTCAGTACTTC,CASSLTGMGNIQYF
TRBJ2-1,TRBV12-3/TRBV12-4,NA,NA,TGTGCCAGCAGCTATATCCAGGGGTTCCACAATGAGCAGTTCTTC,CASSYIQGFHNEQFF
TRBJ2-3,TRBV5-1,few,TRBD1,TGCGCCAGCAGCACCCCTTCGGGGGACAGGGTCACAGATACGCAGTATTTT,CASSTPSGDRVTDTQYF
TRBJ2-7,TRBV11-2,NA,NA,TGTGCCAGCAGCTTATTCCGGGACCACGAGCAGTACTTC,CASSLFRDHEQYF
TRBJ2-5,TRBV7-9,many,NA,TGTGCCAGCAGCTTCGGCAGGGAGGAGACCCAGTACTTC,CASSFGREETQYF
TRBJ1-4,TRBV19,once,TRBD1,TGTGCCAGTATGCACAGGGGGCGCATCACTAATGAAAAACTGTTTTTT,CASMHRGRITNEKLFF
TRBJ2-3,TRBV28,NA,TRBD1,TGTGCCAGCAGTCGGTGGACAGGGGGAACAGATACGCAGTATTTT,CASSRWTGGTDTQYF
TRBJ1-2,TRBV19,NA,NA,TGTGCCAGTAGTATAAATTATGGCTACACCTTC,CASSINYGYTF
TRBJ2-3,TRBV7-8,many,TRBD2,TGTGCCAGCAGCCCATCACGTCGACTAGCGGGGATCATCCGGCGCACAGATACGCAGTATTTT,CASSPSRRLAGIIRRTDTQYF
TRBJ2-1,TRBV5-1,NA,TRBD2,TGCGCCAGCAGCTTCCTAGCGGGGGGGCCCTACAATGAGCAGCTCTTC,CASSFLAGGPYNEQLF
TRBJ2-3,TRBV6-1,NA,NA,TGTGCCAGCAGCCCGGACGGCCACTTCACAGATACGCAGTATTTT,CASSPDGHFTDTQYF